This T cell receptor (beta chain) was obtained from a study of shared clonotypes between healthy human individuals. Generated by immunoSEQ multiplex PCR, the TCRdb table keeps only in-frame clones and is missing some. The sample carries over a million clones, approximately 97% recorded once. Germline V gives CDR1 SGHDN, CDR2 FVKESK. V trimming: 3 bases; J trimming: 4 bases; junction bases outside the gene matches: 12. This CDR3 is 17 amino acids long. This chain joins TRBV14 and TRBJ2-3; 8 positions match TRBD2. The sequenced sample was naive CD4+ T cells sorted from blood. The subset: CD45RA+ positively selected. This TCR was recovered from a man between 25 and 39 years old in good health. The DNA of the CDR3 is TGTGCCAGCAGCCATTCTACCGGGACTAGAAGGGCAGATACGCAGTATTTT. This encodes CASSHSTGTRRADTQYF.